The 15 T cell receptor beta chains reported below all come from one sample, sequenced in a study of OX40 agonist ivuxolimab in advanced cancers. Repertoires were generated with immunoSEQ multiplex PCR, while TCRdb's copy carries only in-frame clones and drops some. Counted here are approximately 35,000 clones, around three quarters occurring once; the ten biggest clones make up roughly 23%. Sequencing used CD4+ or CD8+ T cells sorted from blood, obtained in a trial of the OX40 agonist ivuxolimab. All receptors derive from an adult with an advanced solid tumor such as melanoma, head and neck, liver or kidney cancer.

The chain uses TRBV27 and TRBJ2-1, with D possibly matching TRBD1 (6 bases). Deletions cut 5 bases from V and 6 bases from J, with 8 bases between. Germline CDR1 is MNHEY and CDR2 is SMNVEV (reference sequence). The length of the CDR3 is 12 residues. Here the CDR3 DNA reads TGTGCCAGCAGTAAAGGGGGCAATGAGCAGTTCTTC. Protein: CASSKGGNEQFF.

This sequence joins TRBV5-5 and TRBJ1-2; a weak D match, TRBD1 (6 bases). Germline V gene data show CDR1 as SGHKS and CDR2 as YYEKEE (reference sequence). The V end lost 0 bases, the J end lost 8 bases, and 14 bases lay between the germline ends. The CDR3 has 14 residues. CDR3 coding DNA: TGTGCCAGCAGCTTGGCCTTGGGGGGGCAAGGCTACACCTTC. This codes for CASSLALGGQGYTF.

The CDR3 loop is CASSRDRFSPLHF. The CDR3 DNA sequence: TGTGCCAGCAGCCGGGACAGATTTTCACCCCTCCACTTT. The rearrangement joins TRBV9 to TRBJ1-6, with 7 bases fitting TRBD1. This CDR3 spans 13 amino acids. V lost 4 bases, J lost 9 bases, and 4 bases stayed unmatched. CDR1 and CDR2 from the germline V gene are SGDLS and YYNGEE.

At least ten counts were recorded for this clone. The chain is built from TRBV2 and TRBJ2-1, with TRBD1 matching over 10 bases. The CDR3 has 14 residues. The V and J ends lost 1 base and 7 bases, in that order; junction bases with no gene match: 1. Germline V gene data show CDR1 as SNHLY and CDR2 as FYNNEI. The CDR3 bases are TGTGCCAGCAGTGAAGAGGACAGGGGGAATGAGCAGTTCTTC. It specifies CASSEEDRGNEQFF.

This CDR3 reads CASTRTGNTEAFF. The CDR3 DNA sequence: TGCGCCAGCACTCGGACGGGGAACACTGAAGCTTTCTTT. The chain employs TRBV5-1 and TRBJ1-1; D gene uncertain. V gave up 6 bases and J gave up 1 base, with 10 bases separating them. The CDR3 is 13 residues long. Germline values: CDR1 SGHRS, CDR2 YFSETQ.

This clone was detected only a few times. V is TRBV2 and J is TRBJ1-5, with D perhaps TRBD1 (6 bases). V gave up 3 bases and J gave up 7 bases, with 13 bases separating them. CDR3 size: 14 residues. Per germline, CDR1 SNHLY and CDR2 FYNNEI. This CDR3 reads CASSEGGRRQPQHF. The CDR3, as DNA: TGTGCCAGCAGTGAGGGGGGGCGCAGGCAGCCCCAGCATTTT.

V usage is TRBV29-1 and J usage is TRBJ1-2; D is unresolved. The germline CDR1 and CDR2 sequences are SQVTM and ANQGSEA. The CDR3 is 12 residues long. Trimming removed 6 bases at V and 7 bases at J, with 15 bases between. In DNA form, the CDR3 reads TGCAGCGTCGGTGGACCGGAGGGTGGCTACACCTTC. Protein product: CSVGGPEGGYTF.

By its share, this clone is medium-sized. The rearrangement joins TRBV6-5 to TRBJ1-6; TRBD1 aligns across 8 bases. The CDR3 is 13 residues long. The J segment lost 7 bases and the V segment lost 6 bases, leaving 2 bases of the junction unmatched. Germline CDR1 reads MNHEY; CDR2 reads SVGAGI. DNA of the CDR3: TGTGCCAGCAGAAGGACAGGGAATTCACCCCTCCACTTT. Translation gives CASRRTGNSPLHF.

This sequence joins TRBV5-6 and TRBJ1-1, with a tentative D call TRBD1 (6 bases). The CDR3 is 14 residues long. V shed 0 bases and J shed 5 bases, with 11 bases lying between them. Germline V gives CDR1 SGHDT, CDR2 YYEEEE. CDR3 protein: CASSLAGGRTEAFF. For the CDR3, the DNA is TGTGCCAGCAGCTTGGCGGGGGGCAGGACTGAAGCTTTCTTT.

The CDR3 DNA reads TGCGCCAGCAGCTTGCAGGCAGGGCGAGGGTTTGGGGATACGCAGTATTTT. Its protein is CASSLQAGRGFGDTQYF. The J gene is TRBJ2-3, the V gene TRBV5-1; D could derive from TRBD1 or TRBD2 (5 bases each). This CDR3 has 17 residues. Trimming stripped 1 base from V and 6 bases from J, with 21 bases between. Germline-derived CDR1 and CDR2 are SGHRS and YFSETQ.

This chain connects TRBV18 to TRBJ1-1, with a possible D match to TRBD1 (6 bases). The V end lost 2 bases, the J end lost 8 bases, and 12 bases lay between the germline ends. The CDR3 sequence is 13 residues long. CDR1 is KGHSH and CDR2 is LQKENI in the germline V gene. In DNA, the CDR3 is TGTGCCAGCTCACCAAGGAAGGACAGCGAAGCTTTCTTT. This gives the protein CASSPRKDSEAFF.

To note about this clone: One end of the junction is discordant with germline, which a read error may explain. The V gene is TRBV7-2, the J gene TRBJ2-3; 11 bases map to TRBD2. CDR1 is SGHTA, CDR2 FQGNSA, per germline. The CDR3 extends over 18 amino acids. The CDR3, as DNA: TGTGCCAGCCGCTTTTCCTCGGGTCGTAGCGGGGGGGAAGATACGCAGTATTTT. Translating it yields CASRFSSGRSGGEDTQYF.

This chain links TRBV6-6 with TRBJ2-1, with D hard to call. V lost 6 bases, J lost 7 bases, and 10 bases lay in between. There are 12 residues in the CDR3. CDR1 is MNHNY, CDR2 SVGAGI, per germline (reference sequence). The CDR3, as DNA: TGTGCCAGCAGCCGAAACTCGAATGAGCAGTTCTTC. This gives the protein CASSRNSNEQFF.

This clone was detected a few times. V gene TRBV7-8 combines with J gene TRBJ2-2; D is possibly TRBD1 or TRBD2 (5 bases each). Trimming cost V 1 base and J 7 bases, with 7 bases left between them. This CDR3 has 13 amino acids. Per germline, CDR1 SGHVS and CDR2 FQNEAQ. The CDR3 DNA reads TGTGCCAGCAGCTTAGGGGGGAGCGGGGAGCTGTTTTTT. It encodes CASSLGGSGELFF.

The chain combines TRBV30 with TRBJ1-6, with D possibly TRBD1 on 5 matching bases. Trimming stripped 2 bases from V and 9 bases from J, with 14 bases between. The CDR3 loop spans 14 amino acids. CDR1 and CDR2 (germline): GTSNPN, SVGIG (reference sequence). This CDR3 is CAWSRDSGGSPLHF. Here the CDR3 DNA reads TGTGCCTGGAGTAGAGACAGTGGGGGTTCACCCCTCCACTTT.